The subject of this entry is one T cell receptor (beta chain). Its antigen is not identified. The data stem from a study of cytomegalovirus exposure and HLA in healthy donors. Overall study: T cells numbering about 179 million yielded around 120 million unique TCR beta sequences in an earlier analysis.

The PCR employed 60 Vbeta primers together with 13 Jbeta primers. TCRdb keeps only in-frame clones here, not all; method: immunoSEQ multiplex PCR. This table holds around 150,000 clones. Germline V gives CDR1 SNHLY, CDR2 FYNNEI. V shed 8 bases and J 5 bases; nucleotides not matched to a gene: 11. The CDR3 is made up of 15 amino acids. Study results and limitations: The authors reported that TCR beta sequences could predict HLA-A and HLA-B alleles. These predictions were accurate for most subjects in the first cohort.

The chain is built from TRBV2 and TRBJ2-2; 7 nucleotides line up with TRBD1. The clonotype originates from a man aged 35 to 55 in good health and CMV-seronegative. The source material was PBMCs. This CDR3 reads CASEGATWRTGELFF. The CDR3, as DNA: TGTGCCAGCGAGGGGGCTACCTGGCGTACCGGGGAGCTGTTTTTT.